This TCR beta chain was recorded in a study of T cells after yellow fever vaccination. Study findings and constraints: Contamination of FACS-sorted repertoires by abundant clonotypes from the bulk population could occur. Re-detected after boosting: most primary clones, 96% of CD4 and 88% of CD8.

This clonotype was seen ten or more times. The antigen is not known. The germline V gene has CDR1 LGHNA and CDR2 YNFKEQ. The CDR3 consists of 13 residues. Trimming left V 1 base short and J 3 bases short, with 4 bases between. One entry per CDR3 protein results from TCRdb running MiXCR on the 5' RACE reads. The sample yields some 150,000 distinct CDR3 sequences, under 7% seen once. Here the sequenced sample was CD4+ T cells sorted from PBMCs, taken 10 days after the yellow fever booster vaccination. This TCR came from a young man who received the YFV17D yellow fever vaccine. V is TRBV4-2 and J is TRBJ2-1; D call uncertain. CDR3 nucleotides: TGTGCCAGCAGCCAAGTAGGCTACAATGAGCAGTTCTTC. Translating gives CASSQVGYNEQFF.